This T cell receptor beta chain stems from a study of blood T cell repertoires in COVID-19. Trimming took 2 bases from V and 9 from J, leaving 14 bases between them. The CDR3 extends over 14 amino acids. Germline CDR1 and CDR2: SNHLY and FYNNEI. Authors' methods: Amplification of reference gene primers was used by the study to estimate nucleated cell counts. Only in-frame clones appear in the TCRdb table, and some are missing; sequencing was by immunoSEQ multiplex PCR. That table supplies the V and J calls and clone size; D and trimming were determined from the DNA. The table shows some 140,000 clones, with around 85% occurring only once.

This chain links TRBV2 with TRBJ1-5, with D tentatively TRBD1 (5 bases). The specimen sequenced was peripheral blood. The TCR sequence derives from a man aged 55 to 69 with COVID-19, enrolled during active disease. CDR3 DNA: TGTGCCAGCAGTGAAAGGGAGGGGATGCGGCCCCAGCATTTT. Encoded protein: CASSEREGMRPQHF.